The source of this T cell receptor (beta chain) is a study of immune cell composition in non-small cell lung cancer. Study-level background: Tumours were mainly lung adenocarcinoma or squamous cell carcinoma.

Germline CDR1 SQVTM, CDR2 ANQGSEA. The CDR3 covers 12 residues. Trimming pared 3 bases from V and 5 bases from J, leaving 11 bases between. Normal lung sampling was at least 3 cm from the tumour, as distant as possible. The study's findings and limits: Around 75% of squamous and approximately 30% of adenocarcinoma cases had tumour-associated clones >0.5%. In adenocarcinoma, maximal tumour-associated clone frequency tracked TIL tumour reactivity.

Assay: immunoSEQ multiplex PCR; the TCRdb copy retains only in-frame clones and omits some. This table holds 6,000 to 8,500 clones, about 68% found once. Comments on this clone: Its specificity is unknown.

The sample taken for sequencing was non-adjacent lung tissue. This sequence was found in a human donor with non-small cell lung cancer. The J gene is TRBJ2-7, the V gene TRBV29-1, with D perhaps matching TRBD2 (5 bases). The CDR3 sequence: CSVELGRDEQYF. CDR3 DNA sequence: TGCAGCGTTGAGTTAGGGAGAGACGAGCAGTACTTC.